These 29 T cell receptor beta chains share one sample of origin, sequenced in a study of T cell changes during pregnancy in multiple sclerosis. Sequencing used immunoSEQ multiplex PCR; TCRdb keeps in-frame clones, though not all of them. This table holds about 77,000 clones, about 89% found once. The source material was peripheral blood, sampled before pregnancy. The source is a female donor with multiple sclerosis, enrolled in a pregnancy study.

This chain connects TRBV12-2 to TRBJ2-7; the table's D call, TRBD2, has no DNA check behind it. TRBV12-2 is classified as a pseudogene. The CDR3 extends over 15 amino acids. CDR3 DNA: TGTGCAAGTCGCTTAGTTAGCGGGGCCTATCGGGAGCAGTACTTC. Its translation: CASRLVSGAYREQYF.

This chain links TRBV5-1 with TRBJ1-4, with a weak D call TRBD1 (5 bases). The CDR3 extends over 15 amino acids. The V gene lost 3 bases and the J gene lost 0 bases, with 9 bases spanning the gap. CDR1 is SGHRS, CDR2 YFSETQ, per germline. The CDR3 nucleotides read TGCGCCAGCAGCTCGTTGACAGCAACTAATGAAAAACTGTTTTTT. It codes for CASSSLTATNEKLFF.

This clone was seen a few times. V and J are TRBV5-6 and TRBJ2-7, with 7 bases identical to TRBD1. The CDR3 has 14 residues. Germline V gives CDR1 SGHDT, CDR2 YYEEEE. Unmatched junction bases numbered 7, after V lost 0 bases and J lost 7 bases. The CDR3 sequence: CASSLVQGHSEQYF. CDR3 bases: TGTGCCAGCAGCTTGGTACAGGGGCATTCGGAGCAGTACTTC.

V is TRBV7-9 and J is TRBJ2-7; 8 nucleotides agree with TRBD1. Per the germline V gene, CDR1 is SEHNR and CDR2 is FQNEAQ (reference sequence). This CDR3 is 14 amino acids long. V trimming: 1 base; J trimming: 6 bases; junction bases outside the gene matches: 5. The CDR3 spells CASSLEPDRVEQYF. The CDR3 DNA is TGTGCCAGCAGCTTAGAGCCGGACAGGGTCGAGCAGTACTTC.

The chain couples TRBV18 to TRBJ2-7, with a tentative D call TRBD2 (6 bases). The germline V gene has CDR1 KGHSH and CDR2 LQKENI. The germline V and J ends were trimmed by 1 base and 3 bases, with 13 bases remaining between them. The length of the CDR3 is 15 residues. CDR3 bases: TGTGCCAGCTCACCACTGGCAGGGACTGACTACGAGCAGTACTTC. Translation gives CASSPLAGTDYEQYF. The full variable domain, completed using reference TRBV18 and TRBJ2-7, is NAGVMQNPRHLVRRRGQEARLRCSPMKGHSHVYWYRQLPEEGLKFMVYLQKENIIDESGMPKERFSAEFPKEGPSILRIQQVVRGDSAAYFCASSPLAGTDYEQYFGPGTRLTVT.

This rearrangement joins TRBV2 to TRBJ2-7, with D possibly matching TRBD1 (6 bases). Germline values: CDR1 SNHLY, CDR2 FYNNEI. With 8 bases removed from V and 7 bases from J, the gap between germline ends came to 9 bases. The CDR3 extends over 10 amino acids. CDR3 protein: CASARGEQYF. In nucleotides, the CDR3 is TGTGCCAGCGCAAGGGGGGAGCAGTACTTC.

The chain couples TRBV4-1 to TRBJ2-2; 8 nucleotides align to TRBD2. CDR3 length: 14 residues. The V gene end was trimmed by 1 base and the J gene end by 5 bases; junction bases not matched to a gene: 0. Germline values: CDR1 MGHRA, CDR2 YSYEKL. The CDR3 protein is CASSQGGGTGELFF. The CDR3 DNA follows: TGCGCCAGCAGCCAAGGCGGGGGGACCGGGGAGCTGTTTTTT.

The chain couples TRBV5-1 to TRBJ2-1; perhaps TRBD2 as D (6 bases). The CDR3 is made up of 16 amino acids. V lost 2 bases, J lost 7 bases, and 19 bases lay in between. Germline V gene sequence: CDR1 SGHRS, CDR2 YFSETQ. The CDR3 sequence: CASSFQSLGLPNEQFF. CDR3 in DNA: TGCGCCAGCAGCTTCCAATCATTGGGACTTCCGAATGAGCAGTTCTTC.

This chain joins TRBV5-5 and TRBJ2-1; 10 positions match TRBD1. The trim removed 0 bases at V and 15 bases at J, leaving 9 bases unmatched. Germline values: CDR1 SGHKS, CDR2 YYEKEE (reference sequence). The CDR3 totals 14 residues. CDR3 bases: TGTGCCAGCAGCTTGGAAATCCCGGGACAGGGGATGTTCTTC. Translated, it gives CASSLEIPGQGMFF.

The rearrangement joins TRBV7-9 to TRBJ2-1; D possibly corresponds to TRBD2 (6 bases). The CDR3 has 15 amino acids. CDR1 and CDR2 (germline): SEHNR, FQNEAQ (reference sequence). With 5 bases removed from V and 4 bases from J, the gap between germline ends came to 15 bases. The CDR3 here is CASSPLTGGYNEQFF. DNA for the CDR3: TGTGCCAGCAGCCCCCTTACCGGGGGTTACAATGAGCAGTTCTTC.

For the CDR3, the DNA is TGTGCCAGCAGCTCGACCCCGAGGGGGGGCTACACCTTC. Its protein is CASSSTPRGGYTF. This sequence joins TRBV5-6 and TRBJ1-2; D is possibly TRBD1 (6 bases). The CDR3 extends over 13 amino acids. Germline CDR1 and CDR2: SGHDT and YYEEEE. Between the trimmed V and J ends, which lost 3 bases and 8 bases, there was a span of 14 bases.

V usage is TRBV6-1 and J usage is TRBJ2-7; D possibly corresponds to TRBD2 (5 bases). The CDR3 loop spans 15 amino acids. V dropped 2 bases and J dropped 3 bases, with 14 bases sitting between them. The germline V gene encodes CDR1 MNHNS and CDR2 SASEGT. This CDR3 is CASSERVEAFYEQYF. The CDR3 DNA sequence: TGTGCCAGCAGTGAACGAGTGGAGGCTTTCTACGAGCAGTACTTC.

This clone was seen only a few times. The chain recombines TRBV29-1 with TRBJ1-1; a possible D gene is TRBD1 (5 bases). The CDR3 has 11 residues. The V gene lost 2 bases and the J gene lost 8 bases, with 9 bases spanning the gap. The germline CDR1 and CDR2 sequences are SQVTM and ANQGSEA. Written as DNA, the CDR3 is TGCAGCGTTGAAAGGACACAGGAAGCTTTCTTT. This codes for CSVERTQEAFF.

V gene TRBV5-1 combines with J gene TRBJ2-5; TRBD2 matches at 8 bases. Germline V gene sequence: CDR1 SGHRS, CDR2 YFSETQ. The trim removed 4 bases at V and 5 bases at J, leaving 7 bases unmatched. There are 14 residues in the CDR3. Written as DNA, the CDR3 is TGCGCCAGCAGCGCCACCGGGGGGGCGGAGACCCAGTACTTC. This translates into CASSATGGAETQYF. Full variable domain (missing parts from reference TRBV5-1 and TRBJ2-5): KAGVTQTPRYLIKTRGQQVTLSCSPISGHRSVSWYQQTPGQGLQFLFEYFSETQRNKGNFPGRFSGRQFSNSRSEMNVSTLELGDSALYLCASSATGGAETQYFGPGTRLLVL.

V is TRBV5-1 and J is TRBJ1-5; D may be TRBD1 (6 bases). The CDR3 contains 14 residues. The germline V and J ends were trimmed by 3 bases and 0 bases, with 7 bases remaining between them. The V gene's germline CDR1 is SGHRS and CDR2 YFSETQ. The CDR3 nucleotides are TGCGCCAGCAGCTCAGGGGATAGCAATCAGCCCCAGCATTTT. The encoded protein is CASSSGDSNQPQHF.

This clone was observed a handful of times. The chain couples TRBV6-5 to TRBJ1-6; the D gene is possibly TRBD1 (6 bases). Trimming shortened V by 6 bases and J by 8 bases, and 11 bases separated the two germline ends. The CDR3 runs 13 residues. CDR1 is MNHEY, CDR2 SVGAGI, per germline. The CDR3 here is CASRRTVDSPLHF. The CDR3, as DNA: TGTGCCAGCAGACGGACAGTTGATTCACCCCTCCACTTT.

This rearrangement joins TRBV10-1 to TRBJ1-4; TRBD1 aligns across 7 bases. This CDR3 contains 15 residues. J was trimmed by 3 bases and V by 6 bases; bases with no gene match: 7. CDR1 and CDR2 (germline): WNHNN, SYGVQD (reference sequence). DNA for the CDR3: TGCGCCAGCAGCCCAGACAGGGCGTCTAATGAAAAACTGTTTTTT. It translates to CASSPDRASNEKLFF.

The chain uses TRBV18 and TRBJ2-3; 12 bases fit TRBD2. V shed 4 bases and J 2 bases; nucleotides not matched to a gene: 10. CDR1 and CDR2 from the germline V gene are KGHSH and LQKENI. The CDR3 is made up of 18 amino acids. CDR3 bases: TGTGCCAGCTCACAAGTCCCTAGCGGGGGGGATCCCACAGATACGCAGTATTTT. Protein product: CASSQVPSGGDPTDTQYF.

This clone has just one count. The rearrangement uses TRBV6-5 and TRBJ1-3; D is possibly TRBD1 (5 bases). This CDR3 contains 16 residues. Germline lookup yields CDR1 MNHEY and CDR2 SVGAGI. Trimming shortened V by 0 bases and J by 0 bases, and 9 bases separated the two germline ends. CDR3 in amino acids: CASSYSRGISGNTIYF. CDR3 nucleotides: TGTGCCAGCAGTTACTCTAGGGGAATCTCTGGAAACACCATATATTTT.

The V and J genes are TRBV6-5 and TRBJ1-6; 7 nucleotides align to TRBD1. The CDR3 contains 14 residues. Germline trimming cut 6 bases from V and 9 bases from J; bases unmatched to any gene: 8. The germline gives CDR1 MNHEY, CDR2 SVGAGI. CDR3 bases: TGTGCCAGCAGACGGACAGGACCAGGTTCACCCCTCCACTTT. Translating gives CASRRTGPGSPLHF.

The chain is built from TRBV30 and TRBJ2-5, with a possible D match to TRBD2 (5 bases). V was clipped by 8 bases and J by 2 bases, with 15 bases between them. The CDR3 is 13 residues long. Germline V lookup: CDR1 GTSNPN, CDR2 SVGIG (reference sequence). CDR3 residues: CATTGVTQETQYF. CDR3 sequence (DNA): TGTGCCACTACCGGGGTAACACAAGAGACCCAGTACTTC.

The chain links TRBV18 to TRBJ2-3; a weak D match, TRBD1 (5 bases). V was pared by 0 bases and J by 3 bases, with 7 bases between. This CDR3 contains 14 residues. Germline CDR1 and CDR2: KGHSH and LQKENI. Written as DNA, the CDR3 is TGTGCCAGCTCACCACCGGGGCTGACAGATACGCAGTATTTT. Translated, it gives CASSPPGLTDTQYF.

The CDR3 protein is CASSPQGGGGYTF. DNA for the CDR3: TGTGCCAGCAGTCCGCAGGGCGGTGGTGGCTACACCTTC. This chain links TRBV28 with TRBJ1-2; perhaps TRBD1 as D (5 bases). Trimming cost V 5 bases and J 7 bases, with 14 bases left between them. Per the germline V gene, CDR1 is MDHEN and CDR2 is SYDVKM. The CDR3 length is 13 residues.

This clone was observed a handful of times. V and J are TRBV28 and TRBJ1-1; D perhaps matches TRBD1 (5 bases). Between the trimmed V and J ends, which lost 6 bases and 6 bases, there was a span of 20 bases. The CDR3 covers 15 residues. In germline, CDR1 is MDHEN, CDR2 SYDVKM. CDR3 sequence (DNA): TGTGCCAGCAGCCTAGTACGAGTCAGGGCCCCTGAAGCTTTCTTT. It encodes CASSLVRVRAPEAFF.

V usage is TRBV18 and J usage is TRBJ1-4, with a weak D call TRBD1 (6 bases). Per germline, CDR1 KGHSH and CDR2 LQKENI. Trimming removed 6 bases at V and 8 bases at J, with 25 bases between. CDR3 size: 17 residues. The CDR3 sequence is CASSTILQGYGGEKLFF. CDR3 in DNA: TGTGCCAGCTCGACTATTCTACAGGGCTATGGCGGGGAAAAACTGTTTTTT.

In this sample, this clone turned up once. This chain connects TRBV9 to TRBJ2-1; 11 nucleotides agree with TRBD2. V dropped 0 bases and J dropped 9; count of bases not matched to a gene: 14. This CDR3 region has 18 residues. Germline lookup yields CDR1 SGDLS and CDR2 YYNGEE. The CDR3 DNA follows: TGTGCCAGCAGCGTAGCATTAGGGGGGGCTAGCGGGGGGCCTGAGCAGTTCTTC. It is translated as CASSVALGGASGGPEQFF. Based on the CDR3 plus reference TRBV9 and TRBJ2-1, the full variable domain is DSGVTQTPKHLITATGQRVTLRCSPRSGDLSVYWYQQSLDQGLQFLIQYYNGEERAKGNILERFSAQQFPDLHSELNLSSLELGDSALYFCASSVALGGASGGPEQFFGPGTRLTVL.

This chain connects TRBV2 to TRBJ1-1; D is possibly TRBD1 (5 bases). V shed 4 bases and J shed 4 bases, with 16 bases lying between them. CDR3 length: 15 amino acids. Germline V gives CDR1 SNHLY, CDR2 FYNNEI. Here the CDR3 reads CASSVLQGEGTEAFF. The CDR3 DNA reads as TGTGCCAGCAGTGTTTTACAAGGGGAGGGCACTGAAGCTTTCTTT.

The V call is TRBV4-1, the J call TRBJ2-5, with D maybe TRBD1 (8 bases). The CDR3 is 16 residues long. Germline V gene lookup returns CDR1 MGHRA and CDR2 YSYEKL. Trimming shortened V by 0 bases and J by 5 bases, and 16 bases separated the two germline ends. The chain's CDR3 is CASSQDQGAGGETQYF. The CDR3 DNA reads TGCGCCAGCAGCCAAGATCAGGGGGCCGGGGGGGAGACCCAGTACTTC.

This rearrangement joins TRBV7-2 to TRBJ1-2; the match to TRBD1 covers 11 bases. Germline values: CDR1 SGHTA, CDR2 FQGNSA. CDR3 length: 16 residues. The junction had 6 bases not matched to a gene; V was cut back by 2 bases and J by 4 bases. The CDR3 protein is CASSLSFGQGAYGYTF. DNA for the CDR3: TGTGCCAGCAGCTTAAGTTTCGGACAGGGGGCCTATGGCTACACCTTC.